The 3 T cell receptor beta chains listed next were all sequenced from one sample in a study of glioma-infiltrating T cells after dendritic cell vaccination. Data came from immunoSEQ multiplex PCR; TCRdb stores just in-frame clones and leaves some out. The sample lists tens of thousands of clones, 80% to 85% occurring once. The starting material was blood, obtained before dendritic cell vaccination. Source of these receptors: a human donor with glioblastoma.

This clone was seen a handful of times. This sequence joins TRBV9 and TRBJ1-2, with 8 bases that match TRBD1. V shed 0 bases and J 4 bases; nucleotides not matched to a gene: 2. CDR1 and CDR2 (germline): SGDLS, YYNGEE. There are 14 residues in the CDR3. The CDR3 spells CASSVATGGYGYTF. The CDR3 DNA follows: TGTGCCAGCAGCGTAGCCACAGGGGGCTATGGCTACACCTTC.

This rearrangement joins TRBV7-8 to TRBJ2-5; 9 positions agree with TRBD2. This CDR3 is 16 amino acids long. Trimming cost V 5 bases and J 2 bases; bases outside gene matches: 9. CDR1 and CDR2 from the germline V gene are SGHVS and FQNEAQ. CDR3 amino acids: CASSHLAGSGQETQYF. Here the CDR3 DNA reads TGTGCCAGCAGCCACCTAGCGGGATCGGGGCAAGAGACCCAGTACTTC.

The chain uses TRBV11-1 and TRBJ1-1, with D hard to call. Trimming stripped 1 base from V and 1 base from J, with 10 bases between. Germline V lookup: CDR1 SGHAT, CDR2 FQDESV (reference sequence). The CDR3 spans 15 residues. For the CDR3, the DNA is TGTGCCAGCAGCTTAGGTACTAGTGGGAACACTGAAGCTTTCTTT. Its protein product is CASSLGTSGNTEAFF. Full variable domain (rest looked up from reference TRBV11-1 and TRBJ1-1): EAEVAQSPRYKITEKSQAVAFWCDPISGHATLYWYRQILGQGPELLVQFQDESVVDDSQLPKDRFSAERLKGVDSTLKIQPAELGDSAMYLCASSLGTSGNTEAFFGQGTRLTVV.